This T cell receptor (beta chain) emerged from a study of response to subunit inactivated influenza vaccine. Findings of the study overall: A suggestion made by the authors is that each seasonal influenza vaccination recruits few new T cells.

TCRdb analysed the RT-PCR reads with MiXCR anew, one entry per CDR3 protein. Of 500,000 to 600,000 distinct CDR3 sequences in the sample, around 15% were seen once. The CDR3 is 15 residues long. In germline, CDR1 is SGHNT, CDR2 YENEEA. The V end was cut by 1 base, the J end by 6 bases, with 13 bases between. This clonotype was seen at least ten times. Its antigen remains unidentified. The sequencing used PBMCs from blood, collected 11 to 12 days after vaccination. J is TRBJ2-1 and V is TRBV11-3; D possibly matches TRBD1 or TRBD2 (5 bases each). The sequence was collected from a man between 50 and 59 years old who received an inactivated influenza vaccine. In DNA form, the CDR3 reads TGTGCCAGCAGCTTAGGGGGGAGAGGGGCCAATGAGCAGTTCTTC. Translation gives CASSLGGRGANEQFF.